This T cell receptor beta chain is from a study of blood T cell repertoires in COVID-19. Whole-study context: The origin of the acute and convalescent COVID-19 samples was the United States, Italy and Spain. Nucleic acid was either cDNA or gDNA, and it came from T cells, B-cell-depleted T cells, or PBMCs.

Assay: immunoSEQ multiplex PCR; the TCRdb copy retains only in-frame clones and omits some. The repertoire has approximately 56,000 clones, nearly 90% of them found once; the top ten carry under 45%. Trimming pared 0 bases from V and 4 bases from J, leaving 12 bases between. Germline V gene data show CDR1 as MNHEY and CDR2 as SVGAGI. The CDR3 spans 15 residues. J is TRBJ1-1 and V is TRBV6-5; no firm D call. The source of this sequence is a woman in her sixties with COVID-19, enrolled during active disease. The sequenced sample was peripheral blood. CDR3 bases: TGTGCCAGCAGTTACTCTGGTAGAATGAGCACTGAAGCTTTCTTT. Protein: CASSYSGRMSTEAFF.